One sample yielded the 12 T cell receptor beta chains listed below, sequenced in a study of T-cell memory formation after mild COVID-19 (TCRdb year 2021). The library was built by means of 5' RACE. Sequencer: Illumina NovaSeq 6000. TCRdb reprocessing: public reads trimmed at Q25 with fastp, clones called with MiXCR, in-frame beta chains kept. Every distinct CDR3 protein forms one entry, paired with its most common genes and DNA. Recorded for this sample are about 560,000 distinct CDR3 sequences; around a sixth of them occurred a single time. Of the sample, about 7.4% falls within the top ten clones. Specimen: PBMCs or a T cell subset sorted from them (not recorded which). The receptors derive from an adult woman who had mild COVID-19 (a few samples of this study predate the infection). The sample titles of this study are shuffled in the database, so cell type and time point are left out; the donor was told from shared clones.

The rearrangement joins TRBV3-1 to TRBJ2-7; 11 nucleotides line up with TRBD1. V lost 4 bases, J lost 4 bases, and 9 bases stayed unmatched. Looked up from germline, CDR1 is LGHDT and CDR2 is YNNKEL (reference sequence). The CDR3 has 16 residues. The CDR3 DNA reads TGTGCCAGCAGCCTCTCCGGGACAGGGGGTTTATACGAGCAGTACTTC. Residues: CASSLSGTGGLYEQYF.

The V call is TRBV12-3 or TRBV12-4, the J call TRBJ1-6; D is undetermined. V lost 1 base and J 9 bases, leaving 10 bases between the germline ends. CDR3 length equals 14 residues. In DNA form, the CDR3 reads TGTGCCAGCAGTTTAGGGCGTGAAAGTTCACCCCTCCACTTT. Its protein product is CASSLGRESSPLHF.

This sequence joins TRBV12-3 or TRBV12-4 and TRBJ2-3; 8 bases are shared with TRBD2. The ends lost 0 bases at V and 7 bases at J; junction bases unmatched: 12. The CDR3 length is 17 residues. CDR3 sequence (DNA): TGTGCCAGCAGTTTAGCGGATGCGGGGGGCACGGAAAATACGCAGTATTTT. Its protein product is CASSLADAGGTENTQYF.

This clonotype was seen only a few times. The chain recombines TRBV5-1 with TRBJ2-1; D is unresolved. Germline V gives CDR1 SGHRS, CDR2 YFSETQ. The CDR3 is 13 residues long. Trimming stripped 0 bases from V and 6 bases from J, with 7 bases between. The CDR3 DNA reads TGCGCCAGCAGCTTGGGCTCGGGCAATGAGCAGTTCTTC. Its translation: CASSLGSGNEQFF.

This clonotype was observed a handful of times. This chain connects TRBV4-2 to TRBJ2-7; D not resolved. The germline V gene encodes CDR1 LGHNA and CDR2 YNFKEQ. V gave up 1 base and J gave up 2 bases, with 9 bases separating them. There are 14 residues in the CDR3. CDR3 in amino acids: CASSQAYSTYEQYF. The CDR3 nucleotides read TGTGCCAGCAGCCAAGCGTATTCGACCTACGAGCAGTACTTC.

The gene calls are TRBV21-1 and TRBJ1-1; the table's D call, TRBD1, was not checked against the DNA. TRBV21-1 is a listed pseudogene. The CDR3 runs to 14 residues. The CDR3 DNA reads as TGTGCCAGCAGCAAATTGGGGGTAAACACTGAAGCTTTCTTT. Its translation is CASSKLGVNTEAFF.

This clonotype came up once. One end of the junction does not line up with germline, which may come from a read error. The rearrangement uses TRBV5-1 and TRBJ2-4; D is unclear. CDR3 length: 14 residues. CDR1 SGHRS and CDR2 YFSETQ come from the germline V gene. The CDR3 DNA is TGCGACAGCAGCTTTGACAAAGCCAAAAACATTCAGTACTTC. Its protein product is CDSSFDKAKNIQYF.

This chain links TRBV6-1 with TRBJ2-7, with 8 bases that match TRBD1. Per germline, CDR1 MNHNS and CDR2 SASEGT. With V trimmed by 6 bases and J by 6 bases, 10 bases remained unmatched. The CDR3 runs 14 residues. The chain's CDR3 is CASRTGTGYSEQYF. The CDR3, as DNA: TGTGCCAGCAGGACCGGGACAGGTTACTCCGAGCAGTACTTC.

The V gene is TRBV20-1, the J gene TRBJ2-5, with a tentative D call TRBD1 (6 bases). CDR1 DFQATT and CDR2 SNEGSKA come from the germline V gene (reference sequence). The CDR3 is 15 residues long. Trimming took off 0 bases at V and 2 bases at J, with 13 bases between the two ends. CDR3 region: CSARDAGQWQETQYF. As DNA, the CDR3 is TGCAGTGCTAGAGATGCCGGACAGTGGCAAGAGACCCAGTACTTC.

V gene TRBV6-6 combines with J gene TRBJ1-4; D unclear. Trimming left V 2 bases short and J 2 bases short, with 9 bases between. The CDR3 is 15 amino acids. CDR1 is MNHNY, CDR2 SVGAGI, per germline (reference sequence). CDR3 in DNA: TGTGCCAGCAGTTACCCGGCAGAGACTAATGAAAAACTGTTTTTT. Protein sequence: CASSYPAETNEKLFF.

There are a few counts of this clonotype. The chain couples TRBV6-5 to TRBJ2-2; 9 positions match TRBD2. The CDR3 consists of 16 residues. Germline V CDR1 and CDR2: MNHEY, SVGAGI. The ends lost 2 bases at V and 1 base at J; junction bases unmatched: 2. CDR3 in DNA: TGTGCCAGCAGTTACAAGACTAGCGGGAACACCGGGGAGCTGTTTTTT. Residues: CASSYKTSGNTGELFF.

The sample holds a few counts of this clonotype. The V gene is TRBV27, the J gene TRBJ2-1, with D possibly TRBD1 on 5 matching bases. The germline gives CDR1 MNHEY, CDR2 SMNVEV (reference sequence). CDR3 length equals 14 residues. V dropped 2 bases and J dropped 4 bases, with 9 bases sitting between them. CDR3 sequence: CASSLPGNYNEQFF. In DNA form, the CDR3 reads TGTGCCAGCAGTTTACCAGGGAATTACAATGAGCAGTTCTTC.